A selection of T cell receptor beta chains follows, all from one sample in a study of cytomegalovirus exposure and HLA in healthy donors. TCRdb's table, derived via immunoSEQ multiplex PCR, lists solely in-frame clones and lacks some. Among tens of thousands of clones listed, 73% were seen once. Material for sequencing was PBMCs. The receptor source for this set is a man between 45 and 60 years old in good health and CMV-seronegative. The CDR3 runs from the conserved cysteine through the conserved F or W. Fields, in order: V gene, D gene, CDR3 length, clone size, J gene, CDR3 DNA, CDR3 protein. The D gene is left open where the match is weak. Only part of the rows carry a size: once, few, many, or a class if the clone is expanded.

TRBV13,TRBD1,14,-,TRBJ2-7,TGTGCCAGCAGCGCCGGACAGGGTCAGGGCGAGCAGTACTTC,CASSAGQGQGEQYF
TRBV6-5,TRBD1,15,-,TRBJ1-1,TGTGCCAGCAGTTCCCCCGACAGGGGTAACACTGAAGCTTTCTTT,CASSSPDRGNTEAFF
TRBV6-6,TRBD1,14,-,TRBJ1-4,TGTGCCAGCAGTACAACGGGACAGTTTGAAAAACTGTTTTTT,CASSTTGQFEKLFF
TRBV7-2,-,14,-,TRBJ1-2,TGTGCCAGCAGCTTAGGAGGGAGCTCCTATGGCTACACCTTC,CASSLGGSSYGYTF
TRBV7-6,-,15,-,TRBJ2-5,TGTGCCAGCAGCTTATTAAACAGAAACCAAGAGACCCAGTACTTC,CASSLLNRNQETQYF
TRBV2,-,16,-,TRBJ2-7,TGTGCCAGCAGCGCGAACCAGGCTCCTAAACCCTACGAGCAGTACTTC,CASSANQAPKPYEQYF
TRBV18,-,15,-,TRBJ2-7,TGTGCCAGCCCAACCGCTACTCCCTTGGGGCGATGGGCGGACTTC,CASPTATPLGRWADF
TRBV5-6,TRBD1,13,few,TRBJ1-2,TGTGCCAGCAGCTTGCGGGACAGGGTCGGCTACACCTTC,CASSLRDRVGYTF
TRBV6-1,-,15,-,TRBJ2-7,TGTGCCAGCAGGACTAGGAGCGCCGGACTCTACGAGCAGTACTTC,CASRTRSAGLYEQYF
TRBV7-2,-,11,once,TRBJ2-5,TGTGCCAGCAGCTTGTCCGGACTGAAGTACTTC,CASSLSGLKYF
TRBV7-3,-,14,-,TRBJ2-2,TGTGCCAGCAGCTCCCTAGTGGCCCCCGGGGAGCTGTTTTTT,CASSSLVAPGELFF
TRBV6-4,TRBD1,14,-,TRBJ1-2,TGTGCCAATCACCGACAGGGGGTTACCTATGGCTACACCTTC,CANHRQGVTYGYTF
TRBV2,-,15,few,TRBJ1-6,TGTGCCAGCAGTGAAGGCAGGGTCAGTAATTCACCCCTCCACTTT,CASSEGRVSNSPLHF
TRBV9,TRBD2,15,-,TRBJ2-3,TGTGCCAGCAGCGTAGCGGGGGGGTATACAGATACGCAGTATTTT,CASSVAGGYTDTQYF
TRBV19,-,13,-,TRBJ1-2,TGTGCCAGTAGCCCAGGGCCCAACTATGGCTACACCTTC,CASSPGPNYGYTF
TRBV28,-,12,few,TRBJ2-5,TGTGCCAGCAGGGAGGGAATAGAGACCCAGTACTTC,CASREGIETQYF
TRBV6-1,-,14,-,TRBJ2-7,TGTGCCAGTTCTAACAGGGATAGGATCGACGAGCAGTACTTC,CASSNRDRIDEQYF
TRBV18,-,13,-,TRBJ1-1,TGTGCCAGCTCACCAGGACAGAACACTGAAGCTTTCTTT,CASSPGQNTEAFF
TRBV6-4,-,14,-,TRBJ2-2,TGTGCCAGCAAGAGCTCTACGAACACCGGGGAGCTGTTTTTT,CASKSSTNTGELFF
TRBV5-4,-,12,-,TRBJ2-7,TGTGCCAGCAGCTTTAGCAGGGACGAGCAGTACTTC,CASSFSRDEQYF
TRBV2,TRBD1,15,few,TRBJ1-5,TGTGCCAGCAGTGACGGACAGGGATACAATCAGCCCCAGCATTTT,CASSDGQGYNQPQHF
TRBV2,TRBD2,13,-,TRBJ2-5,TGTGCCAGCAGAGAGCGGGGGGATTTGACCCAGTACTTC,CASRERGDLTQYF
TRBV30,-,15,-,TRBJ2-7,TGTGCCTGGAGTGTCGGTGCGGAGGGTGGCTACGAGCAGTACTTC,CAWSVGAEGGYEQYF
TRBV2,TRBD1,13,-,TRBJ1-1,TGTGCCAGCAGTAAAGACAGGGGGCCTGAAGCTTTCTTT,CASSKDRGPEAFF